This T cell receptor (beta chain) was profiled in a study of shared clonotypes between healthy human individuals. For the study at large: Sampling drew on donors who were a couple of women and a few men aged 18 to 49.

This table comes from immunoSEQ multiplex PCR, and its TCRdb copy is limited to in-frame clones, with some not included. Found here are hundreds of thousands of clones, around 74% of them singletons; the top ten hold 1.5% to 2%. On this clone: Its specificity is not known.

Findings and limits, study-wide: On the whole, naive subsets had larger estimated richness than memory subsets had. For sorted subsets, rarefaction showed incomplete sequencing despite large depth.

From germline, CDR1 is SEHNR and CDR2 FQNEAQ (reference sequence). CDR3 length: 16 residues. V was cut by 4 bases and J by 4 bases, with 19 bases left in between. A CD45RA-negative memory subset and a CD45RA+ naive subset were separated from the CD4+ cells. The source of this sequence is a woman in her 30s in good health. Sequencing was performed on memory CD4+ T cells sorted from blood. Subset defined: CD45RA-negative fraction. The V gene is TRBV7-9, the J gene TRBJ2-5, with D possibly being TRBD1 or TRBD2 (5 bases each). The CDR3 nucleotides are TGTGCCAGCAGCTCATCCGGGACGCGGCTTTTAGAGACCCAGTACTTC. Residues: CASSSSGTRLLETQYF.